The 30 T cell receptor beta chains below all came from one sample that was sequenced in a study of blood T cell repertoires in COVID-19. TCRdb's copy holds only in-frame clones and misses some; the assay was immunoSEQ multiplex PCR. Here the sample spans about 160,000 clones, approximately 91% being singletons. Input material: peripheral blood. The receptors stem from a man aged 18 to 29 with acute or convalescent COVID-19.

The rearrangement joins TRBV19 to TRBJ1-2; 10 bases fit TRBD1. The germline gives CDR1 LNHDA, CDR2 SQIVND (reference sequence). The CDR3 covers 15 residues. Unmatched junction bases numbered 9, after V lost 4 bases and J lost 7 bases. This chain's CDR3 is CASSTMTGGASGYTF. CDR3 nucleotides: TGTGCCAGTAGTACGATGACAGGGGGCGCTTCTGGCTACACCTTC.

The J gene is TRBJ2-5, the V gene TRBV5-1, with TRBD1 as a possible D gene (6 bases). This CDR3 contains 15 residues. Germline V gene sequence: CDR1 SGHRS, CDR2 YFSETQ. Between the trimmed V and J ends, which lost 4 bases and 3 bases, there was a span of 16 bases. CDR3 bases: TGCGCCAGCAGCCTACTAGGGACACCAGAAGAGACCCAGTACTTC. Protein sequence: CASSLLGTPEETQYF.

The J gene is TRBJ2-7, the V gene TRBV29-1; 7 nucleotides align to TRBD2. The CDR3 spans 12 residues. Looked up from germline, CDR1 is SQVTM and CDR2 is ANQGSEA. With V trimmed by 4 bases and J by 3 bases, 3 bases remained unmatched. DNA of the CDR3: TGCAGCGTTGTGGGAGGGTTCTACGAGCAGTACTTC. It is translated as CSVVGGFYEQYF.

The chain joins TRBV7-9 to TRBJ2-3; D perhaps matches TRBD1 (5 bases). The V end was cut by 4 bases, the J end by 1 base, with 15 bases between. Germline V gene data show CDR1 as SEHNR and CDR2 as FQNEAQ (reference sequence). The CDR3 runs 16 residues. The DNA of the CDR3 is TGTGCCAGCAGCTCAGGCCGGGCAGGGCGCACAGATACGCAGTATTTT. This sequence encodes CASSSGRAGRTDTQYF. Full variable domain (remainder filled in from reference TRBV7-9 and TRBJ2-3): DTGVSQNPRHKITKRGQNVTFRCDPISEHNRLYWYRQTLGQGPEFLTYFQNEAQLEKSRLLSDRFSAERPKGSFSTLEIQRTEQGDSAMYLCASSSGRAGRTDTQYFGPGTRLTVL.

The chain is built from TRBV5-1 and TRBJ2-3; no definite D call. Trimming pared 0 bases from V and 4 bases from J, leaving 15 bases between. The CDR3 loop spans 16 amino acids. Germline CDR1 reads SGHRS; CDR2 reads YFSETQ. CDR3: CASSLVLGEFSDTQYF. CDR3 in DNA: TGCGCCAGCAGCTTGGTACTTGGTGAATTCTCAGATACGCAGTATTTT.

The CDR3 sequence is CASSLPFSGNSYEQYF. In DNA form, the CDR3 reads TGTGCCAGCAGCTTACCTTTTAGCGGGAACTCCTACGAGCAGTACTTC. The rearrangement joins TRBV7-9 to TRBJ2-7, with 8 bases fitting TRBD2. Germline V gives CDR1 SEHNR, CDR2 FQNEAQ (reference sequence). With 2 bases clipped from V and 0 bases from J, the junction kept 6 bases outside the gene matches. This CDR3 comprises 16 residues. Supplemented by reference TRBV7-9 and TRBJ2-7, the full variable domain reads DTGVSQNPRHKITKRGQNVTFRCDPISEHNRLYWYRQTLGQGPEFLTYFQNEAQLEKSRLLSDRFSAERPKGSFSTLEIQRTEQGDSAMYLCASSLPFSGNSYEQYFGPGTRLTVT.

The chain carries TRBV5-1 and TRBJ2-2; D ambiguous. V was trimmed by 3 bases and J by 2 bases, leaving 5 bases between them. CDR1 and CDR2 from the germline V gene are SGHRS and YFSETQ. The CDR3 is 13 residues long. In DNA, the CDR3 is TGCGCCAGCAGCTCCCGTAACACCGGGGAGCTGTTTTTT. This translates into CASSSRNTGELFF.

This chain connects TRBV19 to TRBJ2-5; D is perhaps TRBD2 (5 bases). Trimming took 4 bases from V and 5 from J, leaving 5 bases between them. This CDR3 contains 11 residues. Per germline, CDR1 LNHDA and CDR2 SQIVND (reference sequence). CDR3 amino acids: CASSRGETQYF. CDR3 nucleotide sequence: TGTGCCAGTAGTAGAGGGGAGACCCAGTACTTC.

The gene calls are TRBV20-1 and TRBJ1-4; TRBD1 matches at 8 bases. Trimming took 3 bases from V and 8 from J; bases not matched to a gene: 8. The CDR3 totals 14 residues. Germline CDR1 is DFQATT and CDR2 is SNEGSKA (reference sequence). This CDR3 is CSASYTGGYEKLFF. The CDR3 DNA is TGCAGTGCTAGTTATACAGGGGGGTACGAAAAACTGTTTTTT.

In DNA form, the CDR3 reads TGTGCCAGCAGTTTTATGGGAACACCGGGACAGGTTAGATCTGAAGCTTTCTTT. Protein sequence: CASSFMGTPGQVRSEAFF. The chain has TRBV27 and TRBJ1-1; 8 nucleotides match TRBD1. Losses at the gene ends were 3 bases for V and 6 bases for J; bases not matched to a gene: 18. Germline loops: CDR1 MNHEY, CDR2 SMNVEV (reference sequence). The CDR3 runs to 18 residues.

The chain couples TRBV6-1 to TRBJ1-2; D is unclear. V lost 3 bases and J 3 bases, leaving 11 bases between the germline ends. This CDR3 comprises 14 residues. CDR1 and CDR2 from the germline V gene are MNHNS and SASEGT. The CDR3: CASSDKRDDYGYTF. The CDR3 coding sequence is TGTGCCAGCAGTGACAAGCGGGATGACTATGGCTACACCTTC.

The rearrangement links TRBV3-1 (or the pseudogene TRBV3-2) to TRBJ1-2; D perhaps matches TRBD1 (6 bases). V gave up 2 bases and J gave up 2 bases, with 12 bases separating them. CDR1 and CDR2 from the germline V gene are LGHDT and YNNKEL (reference sequence). The CDR3 contains 15 residues. The chain's CDR3 is CASSQLGTPNYGYTF. The CDR3 DNA sequence: TGTGCCAGCAGCCAACTCGGGACACCAAACTATGGCTACACCTTC.

The V gene is TRBV24-1, the J gene TRBJ1-5; possible D gene TRBD1, 6 bases. V lost 9 bases to trimming and J lost 4 bases, with 15 bases between them. Looked up from germline, CDR1 is KGHDR and CDR2 is SFDVKD. The CDR3 spans 14 residues. The CDR3 loop reads CATALSGANQPQHF. In DNA, the CDR3 is TGTGCCACCGCCCTCTCAGGGGCGAATCAGCCCCAGCATTTT.

The chain combines TRBV5-1 with TRBJ1-3; D uncertain. V shed 0 bases and J shed 8 bases, with 9 bases lying between them. Germline values: CDR1 SGHRS, CDR2 YFSETQ. The CDR3 has 13 residues. CDR3 residues: CASSLDLEHTIYF. The DNA for the CDR3 is TGCGCCAGCAGCTTGGACTTAGAACACACCATATATTTT.

This clone showed up just once. The V gene is TRBV11-3, the J gene TRBJ2-1; D is unclear. Trimming left V 1 base short and J 0 bases short, with 7 bases between. Germline V gene lookup returns CDR1 SGHNT and CDR2 YENEEA. CDR3 length: 15 residues. This CDR3 reads CASSLASSSYNEQFF. For the CDR3, the DNA is TGTGCCAGCAGCTTAGCTTCTAGCTCCTACAATGAGCAGTTCTTC.

The V and J genes are TRBV19 and TRBJ2-3; TRBD1 matches 12 bases. The J segment lost 5 bases and the V segment lost 1 base, leaving 4 bases of the junction unmatched. From germline, CDR1 is LNHDA and CDR2 SQIVND (reference sequence). CDR3 length: 16 amino acids. CDR3: CASSIAGTGGEDTQYF. The CDR3 nucleotides are TGTGCCAGTAGTATAGCGGGGACAGGGGGCGAAGATACGCAGTATTTT.

The V gene is TRBV11-2, the J gene TRBJ1-2; TRBD1 matches 7 bases. The CDR3 has 16 amino acids. CDR1 is SGHAT and CDR2 is FQNNGV in the germline V gene. V was pared by 5 bases and J by 0 bases, with 9 bases of the junction left unmatched. The CDR3 is CASSPVAGGTNYGYTF. The DNA of the CDR3 is TGTGCCAGCAGCCCAGTGGCAGGGGGTACTAACTATGGCTACACCTTC.

The chain has TRBV28 and TRBJ1-6, with a tentative D call TRBD1 (5 bases). The V gene's germline CDR1 is MDHEN and CDR2 SYDVKM. Trimming shortened V by 2 bases and J by 5 bases, and 13 bases separated the two germline ends. The CDR3 is 16 residues long. CDR3 sequence (DNA): TGTGCCAGCAGTTTAACGGGGGTGAGGGATAATTCACCCCTCCACTTT. Translated: CASSLTGVRDNSPLHF.

This rearrangement joins TRBV7-9 to TRBJ1-2; 9 bases are shared with TRBD1. The length of the CDR3 is 16 residues. Germline-derived CDR1 and CDR2 are SEHNR and FQNEAQ (reference sequence). Unmatched junction bases numbered 7, after V lost 5 bases and J lost 0 bases. CDR3 in amino acids: CASSQGQGEANYGYTF. In DNA form, the CDR3 reads TGTGCCAGCAGCCAGGGACAGGGAGAAGCTAACTATGGCTACACCTTC.

The chain couples TRBV30 to TRBJ2-7; no clear D gene. Germline V gene lookup returns CDR1 GTSNPN and CDR2 SVGIG (reference sequence). There are 15 residues in the CDR3. V was pared by 0 bases and J by 6 bases, with 18 bases between. The CDR3, as DNA: TGTGCCTGGAGTGTACTTGTGGGCTCGGTGGGCGAGCAGTACTTC. Translation: CAWSVLVGSVGEQYF.

The rearrangement uses TRBV6-6 and TRBJ1-2, with 7 bases fitting TRBD1. After removal of 0 bases from V and 4 bases from J, the junction contained 8 bases not matched to a gene. The germline gives CDR1 MNHNY, CDR2 SVGAGI (reference sequence). The CDR3 totals 16 residues. The CDR3 sequence is CASSYSLRDSTYGYTF. In nucleotides, the CDR3 is TGTGCCAGCAGTTACTCCCTCCGGGACAGTACCTATGGCTACACCTTC.

This chain joins TRBV19 and TRBJ1-1; D is uncertain. CDR1 and CDR2 (germline): LNHDA, SQIVND (reference sequence). The CDR3 consists of 14 residues. The germline V and J ends were trimmed by 5 bases and 4 bases, with 14 bases remaining between them. Here the CDR3 DNA reads TGTGCCAGTAGTCTTGCGACAACCGCCACTGAAGCTTTCTTT. Its protein is CASSLATTATEAFF.

The V call is TRBV2, the J call TRBJ1-5; possibly TRBD1 for D (5 bases). V lost 7 bases to trimming and J lost 7 bases, with 14 bases between them. The germline V gene has CDR1 SNHLY and CDR2 FYNNEI. The CDR3 is 13 residues long. Here the CDR3 DNA reads TGTGCCAGCACCCTAGGAGGGGACCAGCCCCAGCATTTT. Protein: CASTLGGDQPQHF.

The chain recombines TRBV5-1 with TRBJ2-1, with 7 bases aligning to TRBD1. The CDR3 is 16 amino acids. V was pared by 5 bases and J by 5 bases, with 13 bases of the junction left unmatched. Germline CDR1 is SGHRS and CDR2 is YFSETQ. CDR3: CASRKRTGVMDNEQFF. In nucleotides, the CDR3 is TGCGCCAGCAGAAAAAGAACAGGGGTAATGGACAATGAGCAGTTCTTC.

The chain uses TRBV5-1 and TRBJ2-2, with 8 bases that match TRBD1. V dropped 2 bases and J dropped 0; count of bases not matched to a gene: 6. This CDR3 is built from 17 residues. CDR1 and CDR2 (germline): SGHRS, YFSETQ. This CDR3 reads CASSFLPTGANTGELFF. Written as DNA, the CDR3 is TGCGCCAGCAGCTTCCTTCCGACAGGGGCGAACACCGGGGAGCTGTTTTTT.

The rearrangement uses TRBV11-2 and TRBJ2-7, with a weak D call TRBD2 (7 bases). Germline loops: CDR1 SGHAT, CDR2 FQNNGV. Trimming removed 6 bases from V and 2 bases from J, with 14 bases in between. CDR3 length: 14 residues. The CDR3 nucleotides are TGTGCCAGCAGAAACAGGGAGGGGACCTACGAGCAGTACTTC. Translation: CASRNREGTYEQYF.

The chain joins TRBV14 to TRBJ2-3; TRBD2 might be the D (6 bases). Deletions cut 0 bases from V and 1 base from J, with 11 bases between. The CDR3 is 16 residues long. From germline, CDR1 is SGHDN and CDR2 FVKESK. This CDR3 is CASSQEARGGTDTQYF. CDR3 DNA: TGTGCCAGCAGCCAAGAGGCGCGGGGAGGCACAGATACGCAGTATTTT.

This chain uses TRBV4-1 with TRBJ2-7; 9 positions agree with TRBD1. Germline CDR1 MGHRA, CDR2 YSYEKL. V lost 0 bases and J lost 5; bases outside the gene matches: 8. This CDR3 is 16 amino acids long. The CDR3 region has the DNA TGCGCCAGCAGCCAAGATCGTAGACAGGGGGTCGACGAGCAGTACTTC. Protein product: CASSQDRRQGVDEQYF.

This clone has a single count. The rearrangement links TRBV3-1 (or the pseudogene TRBV3-2) to TRBJ2-5; weak D call: TRBD1 (5 bases). The CDR3 length is 14 residues. CDR1 LGHDT and CDR2 YNNKEL come from the germline V gene (reference sequence). Trimming pared 0 bases from V and 7 bases from J, leaving 12 bases between. The CDR3 bases are TGTGCCAGCAGCCAAGACTCCAGGGTGGGGACCCAGTACTTC. Translating it yields CASSQDSRVGTQYF.

The chain links TRBV23-1 to TRBJ1-4; D ambiguous. TRBV23-1 is reported as an ORF; its role is uncertain. The CDR3 has 14 amino acids. V was clipped by 4 bases and J by 3 bases, with 9 bases between them. CDR3 loop: CASSRRDPNEKLFF. CDR3 nucleotide sequence: TGCGCCAGCAGTCGGCGGGATCCTAATGAAAAACTGTTTTTT.